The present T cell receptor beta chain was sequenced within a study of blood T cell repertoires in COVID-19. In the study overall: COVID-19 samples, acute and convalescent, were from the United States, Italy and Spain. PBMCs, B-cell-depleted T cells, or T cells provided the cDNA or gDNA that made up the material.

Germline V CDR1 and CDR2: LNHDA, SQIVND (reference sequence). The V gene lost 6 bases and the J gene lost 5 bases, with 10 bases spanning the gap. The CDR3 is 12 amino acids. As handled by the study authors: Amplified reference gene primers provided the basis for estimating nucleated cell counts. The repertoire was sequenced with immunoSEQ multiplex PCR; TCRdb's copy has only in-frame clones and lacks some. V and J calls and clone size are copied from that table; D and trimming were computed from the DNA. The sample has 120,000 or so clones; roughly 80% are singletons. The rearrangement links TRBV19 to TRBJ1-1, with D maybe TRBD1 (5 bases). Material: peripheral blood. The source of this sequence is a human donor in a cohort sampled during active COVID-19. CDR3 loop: CASRPPGTEAFF. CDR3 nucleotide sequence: TGTGCCAGTAGGCCCCCAGGGACTGAAGCTTTCTTT.